Listed below are T cell receptor beta chains from one sample, sequenced in a study of T cell changes during pregnancy in multiple sclerosis. TCRdb keeps only in-frame clones here, not all; method: immunoSEQ multiplex PCR. The sample includes about 53,000 clones, 85% to 95% seen only once; the top ten take around 0.49%. The sample in question was CD4+ T cells from peripheral blood mononuclear cells, obtained in the third trimester of pregnancy. These receptor sequences come from a female donor with multiple sclerosis, enrolled in a pregnancy study. CDR3s include the opening cysteine and the closing phenylalanine or tryptophan. A D gene is named only where the DNA matches it firmly. Some rows mark clone size as missing; the rest say once, few, many or name a class of expanded clone.

cdr3_length,j_call,clone_size,d_call,v_call,cdr3_nt,cdr3_aa
15,TRBJ1-2,NA,NA,TRBV6-6,TGTGCCAGCAGTCCCGGACCAGGGAGGTCCTATGGCTACACCTTC,CASSPGPGRSYGYTF
16,TRBJ1-2,NA,TRBD1,TRBV9,TGTGCCAGCAGCCTACCACCCGAGGGGGCCATCTATGGCTACACCTTC,CASSLPPEGAIYGYTF
15,TRBJ1-1,NA,TRBD1,TRBV5-1,TGCGCCAGCAGCTTGGTGACAGGGAAGAACACTGAAGCTTTCTTT,CASSLVTGKNTEAFF
18,TRBJ1-1,NA,NA,TRBV19,TGTGCCAGTAGTATGCTAGAGTACGGGCGCAGGGTGGGAACTGAAGCTTTCTTT,CASSMLEYGRRVGTEAFF
14,TRBJ2-7,NA,TRBD1,TRBV10-3,TGTGCCATCAGGGGGACAGGGAACACCTACGAGCAGTACTTC,CAIRGTGNTYEQYF
14,TRBJ1-6,NA,TRBD1,TRBV2,TGTGCCAGCAGGGGGGACAGGGGCAATTCACCCCTCCACTTT,CASRGDRGNSPLHF
15,TRBJ2-2,NA,NA,TRBV7-8,TGTGCCAGCAGCTTTATGAGGGCGGACACCGGGGAGCTGTTTTTT,CASSFMRADTGELFF
15,TRBJ2-2,NA,TRBD2,TRBV5-1,TGCGCCAGCAGCTCCCGGGACGGGGGGACCGGGGAGCTGTTTTTT,CASSSRDGGTGELFF
14,TRBJ2-7,once,NA,TRBV9,TGTGCCAGCAGCGTAGGAGGGGGATTATACGAGCAGTACTTC,CASSVGGGLYEQYF
16,TRBJ1-5,NA,NA,TRBV5-6,TGTGCCAGCAGCTTACAGGGAAGAAGACTCAATCAGCCCCAGCATTTT,CASSLQGRRLNQPQHF
14,TRBJ1-6,NA,NA,TRBV7-9,TGTGCCAGCAGCTTACCAGGCCTTAATTCACCCCTCCACTTT,CASSLPGLNSPLHF
11,TRBJ2-3,NA,TRBD1,TRBV7-9,TGTGCCAGCAGCTTCCGGGACAGGCAGTATTTT,CASSFRDRQYF
14,TRBJ2-1,NA,NA,TRBV7-8,TGTGCCAGCAGCTTACGGGGCTCCTACAATGAGCAGTTCTTC,CASSLRGSYNEQFF
13,TRBJ1-2,NA,NA,TRBV5-4,TGTGCCAGCAGCTTGGGCAGGGACTATGGCTACACCTTC,CASSLGRDYGYTF
13,TRBJ1-1,few,NA,TRBV5-1,TGCGCCAGCAGCTTAGGGACAAGCACTGAAGCTTTCTTT,CASSLGTSTEAFF
15,TRBJ1-3,NA,NA,TRBV6-5,TGTGCCAGCAGTTACTCTAGGGGCGGTGGAAACACCATATATTTT,CASSYSRGGGNTIYF
16,TRBJ1-5,once,NA,TRBV21-1,TGTGCCAGCAGGGCGAGAGATTATCAGGGGCCGAAGCCCCAGCATTTT,CASRARDYQGPKPQHF
17,TRBJ2-1,NA,NA,TRBV7-9,TGTGCCAGCAGCTTAGCCAGCTTTCGACAGGTGGGCAATGAGCAGTTCTTC,CASSLASFRQVGNEQFF
14,TRBJ2-2,NA,NA,TRBV13,TGTGCCAGCAGCTTTCCAGGGGAAACCGGGGAGCTGTTTTTT,CASSFPGETGELFF
14,TRBJ2-5,NA,TRBD2,TRBV13,TGTGCCAGCAGTTTACTAGCGGGGGATGAGACCCAGTACTTC,CASSLLAGDETQYF
15,TRBJ1-4,NA,NA,TRBV6-5,TGTGCCAGCAGAGCGTGGAGTGCAACTAATGAAAAACTGTTTTTT,CASRAWSATNEKLFF
13,TRBJ1-2,NA,NA,TRBV5-6,TGTGCCAGCAGCTTGGTGAGGGGGAATGGCTACACCTTC,CASSLVRGNGYTF
17,TRBJ1-1,NA,TRBD1,TRBV19,TGTGCCAGTAGCCGAGGGACAGGGCGGGAAAAAAACACTGAAGCTTTCTTT,CASSRGTGREKNTEAFF
16,TRBJ2-1,once,TRBD2,TRBV11-2,TGTGCCAGCAGCTCCGGACTAGCGGGGGGGAGTGGTGAGCAGTTCTTC,CASSSGLAGGSGEQFF
13,TRBJ2-5,NA,NA,TRBV2,TGTGCCAGCAGTACTCGGGCAGGGGAGACCCAGTACTTC,CASSTRAGETQYF
14,TRBJ2-3,NA,NA,TRBV7-6,TGTGCCAGCAGCGCCGACACTAGCACAGATACGCAGTATTTT,CASSADTSTDTQYF
13,TRBJ1-2,NA,NA,TRBV7-9,TGTGCCAGCAGCCAAGAAGCCCCTCGGGGCTACACCTTC,CASSQEAPRGYTF
14,TRBJ2-7,NA,NA,TRBV18,TGTGCCAGCTCACCGGACAGAAACAACTACGAGCAGTACTTC,CASSPDRNNYEQYF
12,TRBJ2-2,NA,NA,TRBV14,TGTGCCAGCAGCCCTTACACCGGGGAGCTGTTTTTT,CASSPYTGELFF
15,TRBJ1-3,NA,NA,TRBV7-9,TGTGCCAGCAGCTTAGTCAGGGGCTCTGGAAACACCATATATTTT,CASSLVRGSGNTIYF
13,TRBJ1-5,once,NA,TRBV19,TGTGCCAGTAGTATAGACACAGGGCAGCCCCAGCATTTT,CASSIDTGQPQHF
14,TRBJ2-2,NA,NA,TRBV6-5,TGTGCCAGCAGGTTCTCCTCGGGGACCGGGGAGCTGTTTTTT,CASRFSSGTGELFF